The present T cell receptor beta chain was sequenced within a study of T cells expressing NK-cell markers. In the study overall: Researchers got TCR beta repertoires out of sorted CD3+CD56+NKG2C+, CD3+CD56+NKG2C- and CD3+CD56-NKG2C+ T cells.

Production of TCR beta cDNA relied on 5'RACE template switching with UMIs. TCRdb re-called the 5' RACE reads and catalogs CDR3 proteins one per entry, DNA excluded. The sample table includes 120,000 to 150,000 distinct CDR3 sequences. In the case of this clonotype: Its antigen is not known.

Regarding the study as a whole: Whether expanded NKG2C+ T cell clones recognized HCMV stayed uncertain. These clonotypes additionally ranked first within the CD3+CD56-NKG2C+ fraction of several donors.

Germline V gives CDR1 KGHDR, CDR2 SFDVKD. The CDR3 has 15 amino acids. The rearrangement joins TRBV24-1 to TRBJ2-1; no DNA is available, so the TRBD2 call from TCRdb remains unchecked. Sequenced sample: blood T cells: a sorted CD56 or NKG2C T cell subset, CD4+ or CD8+ T cells, or bulk PBMC T cells (not recorded which). This clonotype originated in a man younger than 30 in good health. The CDR3 sequence is CATSEWTSTTREQFF.